This TCR beta chain comes out of a study of blood T cell repertoires in COVID-19. On the study more broadly: Both acute and convalescent COVID-19 samples were obtained from the United States, Italy and Spain.

V trimming: 5 bases; J trimming: 0 bases; junction bases outside the gene matches: 10. Per germline, CDR1 SEHNR and CDR2 FQNEAQ (reference sequence). This CDR3 has 17 amino acids. Repertoires were generated with immunoSEQ multiplex PCR, while TCRdb's copy carries only in-frame clones and drops some. The sample lists fewer than 350,000 clones; 88% were seen once. Living in under 30 US areas, the participants were between about 18 and 90 years of age. Cohorts were assigned according to the clinical history that participants reported. The study counted Cohort 3 donors as recovered given two negative PCRs, clearance, or symptom resolution.

The sequenced sample was PBMCs or T cells enriched from blood (not recorded which). The clonotype was recovered from a woman aged 25 to 45 who had recovered from COVID-19. The genes are TRBV7-9 and TRBJ2-1, with 7 bases that match TRBD2. The CDR3 region has the DNA TGTGCCAGCAGCGCGCGCGTGGGGGGGAGCTCCTACAATGAGCAGTTCTTC. It is translated as CASSARVGGSSYNEQFF.